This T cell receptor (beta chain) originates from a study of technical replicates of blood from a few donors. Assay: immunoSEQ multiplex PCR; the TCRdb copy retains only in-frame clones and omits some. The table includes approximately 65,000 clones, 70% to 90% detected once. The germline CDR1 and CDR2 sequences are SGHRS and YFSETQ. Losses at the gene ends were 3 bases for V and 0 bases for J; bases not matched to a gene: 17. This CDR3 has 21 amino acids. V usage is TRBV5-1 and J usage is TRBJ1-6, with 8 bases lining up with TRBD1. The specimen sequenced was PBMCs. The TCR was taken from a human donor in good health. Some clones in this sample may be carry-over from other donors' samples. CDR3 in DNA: TGCGCCAGCAGCTGGACCGGGACAGGTCGGAGTACGGGCTCCTATAATTCACCCCTCCACTTT. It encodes CASSWTGTGRSTGSYNSPLHF.